This T cell receptor beta chain originates from a study of response to subunit inactivated influenza vaccine. TCRdb reprocessed the RT-PCR reads via MiXCR and lists one record per CDR3 protein. The table lists over 150,000 distinct CDR3 sequences, roughly 14% of them singletons. Details on this clonotype: The antigen is not known.

Regarding the study as a whole: Authors suggested that a seasonal influenza vaccination recruits few new T cells each time.

This TCR derives from a man between 45 and 60 years old who received an inactivated influenza vaccine. The sequencing here drew on CD8+ T cells sorted from PBMCs, taken 5 days after vaccination.

The CDR3 region has the DNA TGTGCCAGCAGCGTAGGGACTAGCGGCACAGATACGCAGTATTTT. It yields the protein CASSVGTSGTDTQYF. The chain links TRBV9 to TRBJ2-3; 9 positions match TRBD2. The length of the CDR3 is 15 residues. Losses at the gene ends were 0 bases for V and 1 base for J; bases not matched to a gene: 0. The germline V gene encodes CDR1 SGDLS and CDR2 YYNGEE. The variable domain in full, with the rest retrieved from reference TRBV9 and TRBJ2-3, is DSGVTQTPKHLITATGQRVTLRCSPRSGDLSVYWYQQSLDQGLQFLIQYYNGEERAKGNILERFSAQQFPDLHSELNLSSLELGDSALYFCASSVGTSGTDTQYFGPGTRLTVL.